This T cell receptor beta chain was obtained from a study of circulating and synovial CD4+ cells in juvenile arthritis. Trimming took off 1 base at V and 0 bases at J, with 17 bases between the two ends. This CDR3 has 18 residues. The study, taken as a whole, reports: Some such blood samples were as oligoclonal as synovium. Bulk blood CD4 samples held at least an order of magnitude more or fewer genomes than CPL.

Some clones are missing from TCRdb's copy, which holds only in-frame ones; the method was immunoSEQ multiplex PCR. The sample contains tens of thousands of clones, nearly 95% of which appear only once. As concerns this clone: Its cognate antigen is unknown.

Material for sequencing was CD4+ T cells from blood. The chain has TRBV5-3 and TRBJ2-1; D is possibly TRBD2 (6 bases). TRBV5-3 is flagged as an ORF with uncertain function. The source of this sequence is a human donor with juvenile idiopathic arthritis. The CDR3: CARSLWRGSGHSYNEQFF. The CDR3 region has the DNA TGTGCCAGAAGCTTGTGGAGAGGTAGCGGCCACTCCTACAATGAGCAGTTCTTC.